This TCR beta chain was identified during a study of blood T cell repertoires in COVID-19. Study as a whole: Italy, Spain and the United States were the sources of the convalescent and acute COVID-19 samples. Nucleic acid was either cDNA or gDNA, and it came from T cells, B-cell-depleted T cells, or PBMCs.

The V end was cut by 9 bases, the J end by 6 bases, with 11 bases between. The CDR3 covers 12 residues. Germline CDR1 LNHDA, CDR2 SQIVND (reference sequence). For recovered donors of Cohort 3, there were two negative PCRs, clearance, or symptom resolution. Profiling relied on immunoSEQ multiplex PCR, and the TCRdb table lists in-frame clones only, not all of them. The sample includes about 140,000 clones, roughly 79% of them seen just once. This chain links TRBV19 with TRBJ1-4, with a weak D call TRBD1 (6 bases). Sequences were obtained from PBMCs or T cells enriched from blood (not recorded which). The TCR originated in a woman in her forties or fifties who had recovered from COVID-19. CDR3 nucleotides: TGTGCCAGCAACGGACAGTATGAAAAACTGTTTTTT. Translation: CASNGQYEKLFF.